This paragraph covers one TCR beta chain sequence. This sample is part of a study of monozygotic twins with inflammatory bowel disease. Germline V gene lookup returns CDR1 KGHSH and CDR2 LQKENI. CDR3 length equals 13 residues. T cells were not sorted, and total RNA was isolated straight from whole blood. During cDNA synthesis, UMIs that each contained a 6-nucleotide sample barcode were added by means of template switching. TCRdb reprocessed the 5' RACE reads and stores each CDR3 protein as one record, lacking DNA. In total, the table holds roughly 140,000 distinct CDR3 sequences. V is TRBV18 and J is TRBJ2-5. The receptor's source is a human donor with ulcerative colitis or Crohn's disease, or a healthy co-twin of an affected twin (not recorded which). Sample: blood. This CDR3 reads CASSPLNSETQYF.